Given below is one TCR beta chain in context. One end of the junction is discordant with germline, which a read error may explain. Per the authors' pipeline: Nucleated cell number was recorded as an estimate derived from reference gene primer amplification. TCRdb keeps only in-frame clones here, not all; method: immunoSEQ multiplex PCR. V and J calls and clone size are copied from that table; D and trimming were computed from the DNA. The sample has about 110,000 clones, around 81% seen once. The sample belongs to a study of blood T cell repertoires in COVID-19. About the study: Material from acute and convalescent COVID-19 was sourced from the United States, Italy and Spain.

Germline CDR1 reads SGHRS; CDR2 reads YFSETQ. The CDR3 extends over 13 amino acids. This receptor was taken from a woman in her 70s with acute or convalescent COVID-19. V and J are TRBV5-1 and TRBJ1-2; D perhaps matches TRBD1 (5 bases). Sequencing used peripheral blood. CDR3 sequence (DNA): TGCGCCAGCAGCGTTCAGGGTAACGATGGCTACACCTTC. It yields the protein CASSVQGNDGYTF.